This TCR beta chain was sequenced in a study of blood T cell repertoires in COVID-19. The wider study: The samples span acute and convalescent COVID-19 from the United States, Italy and Spain. Sources were T cells, B-cell-depleted T cells, or PBMCs; the material itself was cDNA or gDNA.

As processed by the authors: The authors estimated nucleated cell counts from reference gene primer amplification. Sequencing used immunoSEQ multiplex PCR; TCRdb keeps in-frame clones, though not all of them. V and J calls and clone size follow that table, whereas D and trimming were derived from the DNA. The sample carries some 160,000 clones, 65% to 85% recorded once. With V trimmed by 3 bases and J by 4 bases, 2 bases remained unmatched. This CDR3 is 14 amino acids long. Germline CDR1 and CDR2: SNHLY and FYNNEI. Sequencing input: peripheral blood. The clonotype was recovered from a woman aged 65 to 85 who had recovered from COVID-19. The gene calls are TRBV2 and TRBJ1-2; 10 positions match TRBD1. The DNA of the CDR3 is TGTGCCAGCAGTGAGGGACAGGGGCGCTATGGCTACACCTTC. Encoded protein: CASSEGQGRYGYTF.